This T cell receptor (beta chain) was identified in a study of T cells expressing NK-cell markers. TCRdb re-called the 5' RACE reads and shows each CDR3 protein once, DNA omitted. This sample's table reports hundreds of thousands of distinct CDR3 sequences. Germline V gene lookup returns CDR1 SGHTA and CDR2 FQGNSA. The CDR3 spans 15 residues. V is TRBV7-2 and J is TRBJ2-2; the D call of TRBD1 rests on TCRdb alone, since no DNA is present to check it. Sequenced: blood T cells: a sorted CD56 or NKG2C T cell subset, CD4+ or CD8+ T cells, or bulk PBMC T cells (not recorded which). This clonotype was sampled from a man aged 18 to 69 in good health. CDR3 in amino acids: CASSSFTGGSGELFF. The full variable domain, in which reference TRBV7-2 and TRBJ2-2 provide the parts outside the CDR3, is GAGVSQSPSNKVTEKGKDVELRCDPISGHTALYWYRQSLGQGLEFLIYFQGNSAPDKSGLPSDRFSAERTGGSVSTLTIQRTQQEDSAVYLCASSSFTGGSGELFFGEGSRLTVL.